The clone carrying this T cell receptor beta chain was observed once. The data belong to a study of blood T cell repertoires in COVID-19. As handled by the study authors: Estimation of nucleated cell counts relied on the amplification of reference gene primers. Sequencing used immunoSEQ multiplex PCR; TCRdb keeps in-frame clones, though not all of them. V and J calls and clone size come straight from that table; D and trimming were deduced from the DNA. The sample includes some 200,000 clones, about 91% of them seen just once. Participant-given clinical history determined each cohort assignment. The TCR was taken from a young man with acute COVID-19. The specimen sequenced was PBMCs or T cells enriched from blood (not recorded which).

CDR3 region: CASSGGDPSGYEQYF. The CDR3 DNA follows: TGTGCCAGCAGCGGGGGGGACCCTAGTGGCTACGAGCAGTACTTC. V usage is TRBV28 and J usage is TRBJ2-7; 8 nucleotides agree with TRBD2. Trimming at V came to 6 bases and at J to 3 bases, leaving 10 bases not matched to a gene. CDR3 size: 15 residues. Per the germline V gene, CDR1 is MDHEN and CDR2 is SYDVKM.